This TCR beta chain was recovered during a study of T cell responses to AZD1222 COVID-19 vaccine. This CDR3 has 14 residues. Study-wide results and limits: Regions 160-218 and 743-854 held dominance among vaccine-associated CD4 TCRs, which spanned spike. A rise in Spike-specific TCR breadth and depth followed two AZD1222 doses. White British donors predominated, females outnumbered males, and clonal diversity was possibly underestimated.

To note about this clone: Its antigen is not identified.

Produced via immunoSEQ multiplex PCR; TCRdb's table is partial and in-frame only. The sample shows tens of thousands of clones, around 80% of them seen only once. The source material was peripheral blood, sampled 28 days after the second dose of the MenACWY control vaccine. The TCR sequence derives from an adult who received the MenACWY meningococcal vaccine as a control. This sequence joins TRBV21-1 and TRBJ2-7; the D call TRBD1 from the table was never checked on the DNA. TRBV21-1 counts as a pseudogene. CDR3 region: CASLKGIENYEQYV. For the CDR3, the DNA is TGTGCCAGCCTCAAGGGGATAGAAAATTACGAGCAGTACGTC.